The clone carrying this TCR beta chain was observed a single time. This CDR3 is 12 amino acids long. Germline assignment: CDR1 MNHEY and CDR2 SVGAGI. The V end was cut by 6 bases, the J end by 7 bases, with 12 bases between. This entry belongs to a study of control samples from healthy donors and cancer patients. Clones were sequenced by immunoSEQ multiplex PCR, and TCRdb holds only the in-frame ones, with some missing. The sample yields hundreds of thousands of clones, roughly four fifths seen once. V is TRBV6-5 and J is TRBJ2-5, with unresolved D. Sequenced sample: PBMCs. The sequence was collected from a woman aged 55 to 70 with lung cancer. CDR3 protein: CASSLSTGTQYF. Here the CDR3 DNA reads TGTGCCAGCAGCCTATCTACGGGGACCCAGTACTTC.